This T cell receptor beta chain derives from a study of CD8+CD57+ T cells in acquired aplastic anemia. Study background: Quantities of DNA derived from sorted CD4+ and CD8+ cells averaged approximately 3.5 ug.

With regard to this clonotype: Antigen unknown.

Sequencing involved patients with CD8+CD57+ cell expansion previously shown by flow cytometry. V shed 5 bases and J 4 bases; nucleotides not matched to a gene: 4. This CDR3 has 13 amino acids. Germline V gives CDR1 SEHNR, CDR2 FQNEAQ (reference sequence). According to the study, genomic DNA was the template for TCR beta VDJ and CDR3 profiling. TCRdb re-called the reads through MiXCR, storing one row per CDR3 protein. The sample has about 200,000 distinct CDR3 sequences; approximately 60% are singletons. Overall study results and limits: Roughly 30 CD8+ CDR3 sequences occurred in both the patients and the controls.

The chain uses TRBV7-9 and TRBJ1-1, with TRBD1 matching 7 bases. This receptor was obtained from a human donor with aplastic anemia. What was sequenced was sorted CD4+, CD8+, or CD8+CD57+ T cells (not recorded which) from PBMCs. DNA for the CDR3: TGTGCCAGCAGCACGACAGGGTTCACTGAAGCTTTCTTT. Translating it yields CASSTTGFTEAFF.